Sequencing of this T cell receptor beta chain was carried out in a study of response to subunit inactivated influenza vaccine. V lost 1 base to trimming and J lost 5 bases; unmatched junction nucleotides: 7. CDR1 LGHNA and CDR2 YSLEER come from the germline V gene. The CDR3 spans 17 residues. MiXCR, applied by TCRdb to the RT-PCR reads, yields one record per CDR3 protein. The sample records about 540,000 distinct CDR3 sequences, 20% to 25% being singletons. A few counts support this clonotype. This sample was also put to use in a study of T cells expressing NK-cell markers. From that study: 5'RACE template switching with UMIs produced the TCR beta cDNA.

This clonotype was sampled from a man aged 50-60 years who received an inactivated influenza vaccine. Here the sequenced sample was CD4+ T cells sorted from PBMCs, taken 11 to 12 days after vaccination. The rearrangement uses TRBV4-3 and TRBJ2-2; 10 nucleotides line up with TRBD2. This CDR3 is CASSQAQLAGITGELFF. The CDR3 bases are TGCGCCAGCAGCCAAGCCCAACTAGCGGGAATTACCGGGGAGCTGTTTTTT.